A single sample is the source of the 15 T cell receptor beta chains below, sequenced in a study of cytomegalovirus exposure and HLA in healthy donors. Primers for the PCR totalled 60 Vbeta and 13 Jbeta. The method was immunoSEQ multiplex PCR; TCRdb's version includes in-frame clones alone and lacks a portion of them. Here the sample spans over 50,000 clones, approximately 89% being singletons. The source material was PBMCs. These receptors all come from a man younger than 35 in good health and CMV-seronegative.

This sequence joins TRBV6-5 and TRBJ1-4; tentatively, D is TRBD1 (5 bases). This CDR3 comprises 14 residues. The germline V and J ends were trimmed by 6 bases and 6 bases, with 14 bases remaining between them. The V gene's germline CDR1 is MNHEY and CDR2 SVGAGI. CDR3: CASRLPGGDEKLFF. CDR3 sequence (DNA): TGTGCCAGCAGGCTACCGGGGGGGGATGAAAAACTGTTTTTT.

Only a few counts were recorded for this clone. The gene calls are TRBV7-9 and TRBJ1-1; tentative D call: TRBD1 (6 bases). The germline gives CDR1 SEHNR, CDR2 FQNEAQ (reference sequence). Trimming cost V 4 bases and J 4 bases, with 13 bases left between them. The CDR3 sequence is 14 residues long. The CDR3 loop is CASSSGQLLTEAFF. The CDR3 bases are TGTGCCAGCAGCTCTGGACAGCTACTCACTGAAGCTTTCTTT.

The chain links TRBV10-1 to TRBJ2-4; perhaps TRBD2 as D (5 bases). Trimming removed 0 bases from V and 9 bases from J, with 12 bases in between. Germline CDR1 reads WNHNN; CDR2 reads SYGVQD (reference sequence). The CDR3 totals 14 residues. The CDR3: CASSESPEGAIQYF. The DNA for the CDR3 is TGCGCCAGCAGTGAGTCGCCAGAGGGAGCCATTCAGTACTTC.

The chain employs TRBV18 and TRBJ1-1; 9 nucleotides align to TRBD1. Trimming removed 3 bases from V and 3 bases from J; junction bases left unmatched: 5. The CDR3 length is 15 residues. CDR1 and CDR2 (germline): KGHSH, LQKENI. The CDR3 region is CASSPRTGVDTEAFF. The CDR3 nucleotides are TGTGCCAGCTCACCTCGGACAGGGGTCGACACTGAAGCTTTCTTT.

The gene calls are TRBV6-5 and TRBJ2-1; the match to TRBD1 covers 7 bases. Germline V gene sequence: CDR1 MNHEY, CDR2 SVGAGI. Losses at the gene ends were 2 bases for V and 9 bases for J; bases not matched to a gene: 10. The CDR3 is 15 residues long. The CDR3 DNA follows: TGTGCCAGCAGTTACCCATCCGGACAGGTTGCTGAGCAGTTCTTC. Its protein product is CASSYPSGQVAEQFF.

The V and J genes are TRBV5-1 and TRBJ2-7, with D maybe TRBD1 (6 bases). The CDR3 runs 14 residues. Trimming took off 3 bases at V and 2 bases at J, with 12 bases between the two ends. Germline V CDR1 and CDR2: SGHRS, YFSETQ. CDR3 bases: TGCGCCAGCAGCTACTCCACAGGGACCTACGAGCAGTACTTC. Translation: CASSYSTGTYEQYF.

The chain carries TRBV6-1 and TRBJ2-7, with 7 bases matching TRBD1. This CDR3 comprises 11 residues. V lost 6 bases, J lost 5 bases, and 1 base stayed unmatched. Germline CDR1 MNHNS, CDR2 SASEGT. The CDR3 DNA reads TGTGCCAGCAGCACAGGGGACGAGCAGTACTTC. It yields the protein CASSTGDEQYF.

This clone was found once. This sequence joins TRBV4-2 and TRBJ2-6; 8 positions match TRBD1. There are 18 residues in the CDR3. After removal of 6 bases from V and 0 bases from J, the junction contained 10 bases not matched to a gene. Germline V gives CDR1 LGHNA, CDR2 YNFKEQ. The DNA of the CDR3 is TGTGCCAGCAGTCTCCCCCAGGGGGCGAGCTCTGGGGCCAACGTCCTGACTTTC. Residues: CASSLPQGASSGANVLTF.

J is TRBJ2-7 and V is TRBV13, with TRBD1 identical over 10 bases. The V and J ends lost 7 bases and 3 bases, in that order; junction bases with no gene match: 6. Germline CDR1 and CDR2: PRHDT and FYEKMQ (reference sequence). There are 14 residues in the CDR3. The chain's CDR3 is CASNMGQGHYEQYF. CDR3 nucleotide sequence: TGTGCCAGCAACATGGGACAGGGGCACTACGAGCAGTACTTC.

The chain carries TRBV28 and TRBJ2-7, with 7 bases that match TRBD1. J was trimmed by 3 bases and V by 5 bases; bases with no gene match: 10. CDR1 and CDR2 from the germline V gene are MDHEN and SYDVKM. This CDR3 is built from 15 residues. The CDR3 DNA is TGTGCCAGCAGTAGTAGAAGGGACAGCTTCTACGAGCAGTACTTC. Amino acids: CASSSRRDSFYEQYF. The full variable domain, rest sourced from reference TRBV28 and TRBJ2-7, is DVKVTQSSRYLVKRTGEKVFLECVQDMDHENMFWYRQDPGLGLRLIYFSYDVKMKEKGDIPEGYSVSREKKERFSLILESASTNQTSMYLCASSSRRDSFYEQYFGPGTRLTVT.

The J gene is TRBJ2-6, the V gene TRBV2; D perhaps matches TRBD1 (6 bases). This CDR3 has 15 amino acids. From germline, CDR1 is SNHLY and CDR2 FYNNEI. V dropped 4 bases and J dropped 4 bases, with 11 bases sitting between them. The CDR3 DNA reads as TGTGCCAGCAGTGGACAGGAAGGAGGGGCCAACGTCCTGACTTTC. Protein product: CASSGQEGGANVLTF. Based on the CDR3 plus reference TRBV2 and TRBJ2-6, the full variable domain is EPEVTQTPSHQVTQMGQEVILRCVPISNHLYFYWYRQILGQKVEFLVSFYNNEISEKSEIFDDQFSVERPDGSNFTLKIRSTKLEDSAMYFCASSGQEGGANVLTFGAGSRLTVL.

The V gene is TRBV13, the J gene TRBJ2-7; D ambiguous. The germline CDR1 and CDR2 sequences are PRHDT and FYEKMQ (reference sequence). This CDR3 spans 13 amino acids. V lost 3 bases to trimming and J lost 3 bases, with 9 bases between them. The CDR3 nucleotides are TGTGCCAGCAGCTTGAACAGTCGCTACGAGCAGTACTTC. Translating gives CASSLNSRYEQYF.

V is TRBV4-2 and J is TRBJ1-4; D gene uncertain. Trimming stripped 0 bases from V and 0 bases from J, with 8 bases between. Germline V gene sequence: CDR1 LGHNA, CDR2 YNFKEQ. The CDR3 totals 16 residues. Here the CDR3 DNA reads TGTGCCAGCAGCCAAGAATTGGCAGCAACTAATGAAAAACTGTTTTTT. It translates to CASSQELAATNEKLFF.

This rearrangement joins TRBV13 to TRBJ1-6, with D possibly being TRBD1 (6 bases). This CDR3 region has 16 residues. The V gene lost 5 bases and the J gene lost 6 bases, with 17 bases spanning the gap. Germline CDR1 and CDR2: PRHDT and FYEKMQ (reference sequence). CDR3 coding DNA: TGTGCCAGCAGCATTCAGGGGAAGGGAATTAATTCACCCCTCCACTTT. It is translated as CASSIQGKGINSPLHF.

The V gene is TRBV28, the J gene TRBJ2-5, with 8 positions matching TRBD2. In germline, CDR1 is MDHEN, CDR2 SYDVKM. The CDR3 sequence is 13 residues long. V was clipped by 7 bases and J by 6 bases; unmatched bases: 7. The chain's CDR3 is CASTGGVQQTQYF. The CDR3 DNA reads TGTGCCAGCACGGGAGGGGTTCAACAGACCCAGTACTTC.